Listed below are T cell receptor beta chains from one sample, sequenced in a study of T cell responses to AZD1222 COVID-19 vaccine. Clones were read by immunoSEQ multiplex PCR, and TCRdb kept only the in-frame ones, dropping some. The top ten clones hold over 7.5% of a sample with 99,000 or so clones, 80% to 90% of them seen once. The sequencing here drew on peripheral blood, taken on day 0 of AZD1222 vaccination. All receptors derive from an adult in good health. Each CDR3 is given with its conserved first and last residue. A D gene is named only where the DNA matches it firmly. Expanded clones get a size class; other rows say once, few or many, or leave the size out.

D: .
V: TRBV5-1
size: .
J: TRBJ1-3
CDR3: CASSFEGLSGNTIYF

D: .
V: TRBV4-2
size: .
J: TRBJ1-5
CDR3: CASSQDPGGLGNQPQHF

D: .
V: TRBV28
size: .
J: TRBJ1-3
CDR3: CASSPRRRNTIYF

D: .
V: TRBV5-1
size: .
J: TRBJ2-2
CDR3: CASSLNTGELFF

D: .
V: TRBV27
size: .
J: TRBJ1-6
CDR3: CASSASYNSPLHF

D: TRBD2
V: TRBV19
size: .
J: TRBJ2-2
CDR3: CASREGQRAGELFF

D: TRBD1
V: TRBV7-3
size: .
J: TRBJ1-2
CDR3: CASSRDRGDNYGYTF

D: .
V: TRBV7-3
size: .
J: TRBJ1-2
CDR3: CASSLRGGSELYGYTF

D: .
V: TRBV5-1
size: .
J: TRBJ1-1
CDR3: CASSLALALQGAEAFF

D: .
V: TRBV3-1/TRBV3-2
size: .
J: TRBJ1-3
CDR3: CASSRSGTYGNTIYF

D: TRBD1
V: TRBV9
size: .
J: TRBJ2-7
CDR3: CASSATGDRITYEQYF

D: .
V: TRBV6-6
size: .
J: TRBJ2-7
CDR3: CASSYLGAFYEQYF

D: TRBD1
V: TRBV28
size: .
J: TRBJ1-1
CDR3: CASSRDRQFITEAFF

D: .
V: TRBV6-2/TRBV6-3
size: .
J: TRBJ2-5
CDR3: CASSYGVEGTQETQYF

D: .
V: TRBV6-5
size: .
J: TRBJ1-1
CDR3: CASSYSGRMNTEAFF

D: .
V: TRBV7-3
size: .
J: TRBJ2-5
CDR3: CASSPGPARPRETQYF

D: .
V: TRBV28
size: .
J: TRBJ2-3
CDR3: CASSLWDTDTQYF

D: TRBD2
V: TRBV30
size: .
J: TRBJ2-2
CDR3: CAWSVFGRGTNTGELFF

D: .
V: TRBV4-2
size: once
J: TRBJ2-7
CDR3: CASSQEDRLYEQYF

D: .
V: TRBV13
size: .
J: TRBJ1-1
CDR3: CASSLMGGMNTEAFF

D: .
V: TRBV6-4
size: .
J: TRBJ2-3
CDR3: CASSDQPGSLRDTQYF

D: .
V: TRBV5-8
size: .
J: TRBJ2-7
CDR3: CASSLIIFSSYEQYF